Listed below are T cell receptor beta chains from one sample, sequenced in a study of identical twins. MiXCR, applied by TCRdb to the 5' RACE reads, yields one record per CDR3 protein. The repertoire holds just under 550,000 distinct CDR3 sequences, with approximately 14% as singletons. The sample was also reused in another study, on yellow fever vaccine responses in identical twins.

Sequenced sample: CD4+ T cells sorted from blood. Every receptor here comes from a woman between 18 and 29 years old in good health. The CDR3 runs from the conserved cysteine through the conserved F or W. A D gene is named only where the DNA matches it firmly. For some rows the clone size is stated as once, few or many, or as a class when expanded; others skip it.

-,TRBV28,TRBJ2-5,TRBD1,CASSPWTGQETQYF,TGTGCCAGCAGTCCTTGGACAGGGCAAGAGACCCAGTACTTC
-,TRBV20-1,TRBJ2-5,TRBD2,CSARIAGGETQYF,TGCAGTGCTAGAATAGCGGGGGGGGAGACCCAGTACTTC
few,TRBV20-1,TRBJ2-1,-,CSASKSSYNEQFF,TGCAGTGCTAGCAAGAGCTCCTACAATGAGCAGTTCTTC
many,TRBV27,TRBJ2-3,-,CASSSYMSRTDTQYF,TGTGCCAGCAGCTCTTACATGAGTCGGACAGATACGCAGTATTTT
-,TRBV10-3,TRBJ2-5,TRBD2,CAIRLAGTETQYF,TGTGCCATCAGATTAGCGGGGACAGAGACCCAGTACTTC
-,TRBV29-1,TRBJ2-1,TRBD2,CSVDQAGVNEQFF,TGCAGCGTTGATCAGGCGGGGGTCAATGAGCAGTTCTTC
-,TRBV18,TRBJ2-7,TRBD2,CASSPPSGSSYEQYF,TGTGCCAGCTCACCACCTAGCGGGAGCTCCTACGAGCAGTACTTC
-,TRBV12-3/TRBV12-4,TRBJ2-7,-,CASSYGPEDHFYEQYF,TGTGCCAGCAGTTACGGGCCGGAGGACCACTTCTACGAGCAGTACTTC
few,TRBV5-1,TRBJ1-1,-,CASRRDTGNTEAFF,TGCGCCAGCAGACGGGACACGGGGAACACTGAAGCTTTCTTT
-,TRBV3-1,TRBJ1-4,-,CASRKGGSEKLFF,TGTGCCAGCCGCAAGGGGGGAAGCGAGAAACTGTTTTTT
few,TRBV5-1,TRBJ1-5,-,CASSLEGERNQPQHF,TGCGCCAGCAGCTTGGAGGGGGAGCGGAATCAGCCCCAGCATTTT
-,TRBV20-1,TRBJ2-7,TRBD2,CSAPRLAPYTYEQYF,TGCAGTGCTCCGAGACTAGCGCCATACACCTACGAGCAGTACTTC
few,TRBV29-1,TRBJ1-2,-,CSGRQTNYGYTF,TGCAGCGGGCGACAGACTAACTATGGCTACACCTTC
few,TRBV3-1,TRBJ1-1,-,CASSQDRAGGSAEAFF,TGTGCCAGCAGCCAAGATCGGGCAGGAGGAAGCGCTGAAGCTTTCTTT
-,TRBV5-5,TRBJ2-7,TRBD2,CASSFTRTSGWYEQYF,TGTGCCAGCAGCTTTACGAGGACTAGCGGGTGGTACGAGCAGTACTTC
many,TRBV6-2/TRBV6-3,TRBJ2-6,-,CASSGSGANVLTF,TGTGCCAGCAGTGGATCTGGGGCCAACGTCCTGACTTTC
-,TRBV5-1,TRBJ1-3,-,CASSLGLPVNTIYF,TGCGCCAGCAGCTTGGGTTTACCGGTAAACACCATATATTTT
many,TRBV5-1,TRBJ2-2,-,CASSLVVTGTGELFF,TGCGCCAGCAGCTTGGTCGTGACAGGGACTGGGGAGCTGTTTTTT
-,TRBV7-2,TRBJ2-1,TRBD2,CASSEMGLAVYNEQFF,TGTGCCAGCAGCGAAATGGGACTAGCAGTCTACAATGAGCAGTTCTTC
-,TRBV10-3,TRBJ2-1,-,CAIGTMSSYNEQFF,TGTGCCATCGGGACGATGAGCTCCTACAATGAGCAGTTCTTC
-,TRBV2,TRBJ2-3,-,CASKPPQVTDTQYF,TGTGCCAGCAAACCCCCACAGGTCACAGATACGCAGTATTTT
few,TRBV28,TRBJ1-5,-,CASRPLGGEKSNQPQHF,TGTGCCAGCAGACCTCTAGGGGGGGAGAAGAGCAATCAGCCCCAGCATTTT
few,TRBV12-3/TRBV12-4,TRBJ1-4,-,CASSLQVRLEKLFF,TGTGCCAGCAGTTTACAGGTCCGTCTTGAAAAACTGTTTTTT
many,TRBV5-1,TRBJ2-1,-,CASSLANSNEQFF,TGCGCCAGCAGCTTGGCGAATAGCAATGAGCAGTTCTTC
-,TRBV2,TRBJ1-4,TRBD1,CASRAGTATNEKLFF,TGTGCCAGCAGAGCCGGGACAGCAACTAATGAAAAACTGTTTTTT
many,TRBV10-3,TRBJ2-7,-,CAIRTASYEQYF,TGTGCCATCAGGACAGCCTCCTACGAGCAGTACTTC
few,TRBV29-1,TRBJ1-1,-,CSVGVPGSEAFF,TGCAGCGTTGGGGTGCCAGGGAGTGAAGCTTTCTTT